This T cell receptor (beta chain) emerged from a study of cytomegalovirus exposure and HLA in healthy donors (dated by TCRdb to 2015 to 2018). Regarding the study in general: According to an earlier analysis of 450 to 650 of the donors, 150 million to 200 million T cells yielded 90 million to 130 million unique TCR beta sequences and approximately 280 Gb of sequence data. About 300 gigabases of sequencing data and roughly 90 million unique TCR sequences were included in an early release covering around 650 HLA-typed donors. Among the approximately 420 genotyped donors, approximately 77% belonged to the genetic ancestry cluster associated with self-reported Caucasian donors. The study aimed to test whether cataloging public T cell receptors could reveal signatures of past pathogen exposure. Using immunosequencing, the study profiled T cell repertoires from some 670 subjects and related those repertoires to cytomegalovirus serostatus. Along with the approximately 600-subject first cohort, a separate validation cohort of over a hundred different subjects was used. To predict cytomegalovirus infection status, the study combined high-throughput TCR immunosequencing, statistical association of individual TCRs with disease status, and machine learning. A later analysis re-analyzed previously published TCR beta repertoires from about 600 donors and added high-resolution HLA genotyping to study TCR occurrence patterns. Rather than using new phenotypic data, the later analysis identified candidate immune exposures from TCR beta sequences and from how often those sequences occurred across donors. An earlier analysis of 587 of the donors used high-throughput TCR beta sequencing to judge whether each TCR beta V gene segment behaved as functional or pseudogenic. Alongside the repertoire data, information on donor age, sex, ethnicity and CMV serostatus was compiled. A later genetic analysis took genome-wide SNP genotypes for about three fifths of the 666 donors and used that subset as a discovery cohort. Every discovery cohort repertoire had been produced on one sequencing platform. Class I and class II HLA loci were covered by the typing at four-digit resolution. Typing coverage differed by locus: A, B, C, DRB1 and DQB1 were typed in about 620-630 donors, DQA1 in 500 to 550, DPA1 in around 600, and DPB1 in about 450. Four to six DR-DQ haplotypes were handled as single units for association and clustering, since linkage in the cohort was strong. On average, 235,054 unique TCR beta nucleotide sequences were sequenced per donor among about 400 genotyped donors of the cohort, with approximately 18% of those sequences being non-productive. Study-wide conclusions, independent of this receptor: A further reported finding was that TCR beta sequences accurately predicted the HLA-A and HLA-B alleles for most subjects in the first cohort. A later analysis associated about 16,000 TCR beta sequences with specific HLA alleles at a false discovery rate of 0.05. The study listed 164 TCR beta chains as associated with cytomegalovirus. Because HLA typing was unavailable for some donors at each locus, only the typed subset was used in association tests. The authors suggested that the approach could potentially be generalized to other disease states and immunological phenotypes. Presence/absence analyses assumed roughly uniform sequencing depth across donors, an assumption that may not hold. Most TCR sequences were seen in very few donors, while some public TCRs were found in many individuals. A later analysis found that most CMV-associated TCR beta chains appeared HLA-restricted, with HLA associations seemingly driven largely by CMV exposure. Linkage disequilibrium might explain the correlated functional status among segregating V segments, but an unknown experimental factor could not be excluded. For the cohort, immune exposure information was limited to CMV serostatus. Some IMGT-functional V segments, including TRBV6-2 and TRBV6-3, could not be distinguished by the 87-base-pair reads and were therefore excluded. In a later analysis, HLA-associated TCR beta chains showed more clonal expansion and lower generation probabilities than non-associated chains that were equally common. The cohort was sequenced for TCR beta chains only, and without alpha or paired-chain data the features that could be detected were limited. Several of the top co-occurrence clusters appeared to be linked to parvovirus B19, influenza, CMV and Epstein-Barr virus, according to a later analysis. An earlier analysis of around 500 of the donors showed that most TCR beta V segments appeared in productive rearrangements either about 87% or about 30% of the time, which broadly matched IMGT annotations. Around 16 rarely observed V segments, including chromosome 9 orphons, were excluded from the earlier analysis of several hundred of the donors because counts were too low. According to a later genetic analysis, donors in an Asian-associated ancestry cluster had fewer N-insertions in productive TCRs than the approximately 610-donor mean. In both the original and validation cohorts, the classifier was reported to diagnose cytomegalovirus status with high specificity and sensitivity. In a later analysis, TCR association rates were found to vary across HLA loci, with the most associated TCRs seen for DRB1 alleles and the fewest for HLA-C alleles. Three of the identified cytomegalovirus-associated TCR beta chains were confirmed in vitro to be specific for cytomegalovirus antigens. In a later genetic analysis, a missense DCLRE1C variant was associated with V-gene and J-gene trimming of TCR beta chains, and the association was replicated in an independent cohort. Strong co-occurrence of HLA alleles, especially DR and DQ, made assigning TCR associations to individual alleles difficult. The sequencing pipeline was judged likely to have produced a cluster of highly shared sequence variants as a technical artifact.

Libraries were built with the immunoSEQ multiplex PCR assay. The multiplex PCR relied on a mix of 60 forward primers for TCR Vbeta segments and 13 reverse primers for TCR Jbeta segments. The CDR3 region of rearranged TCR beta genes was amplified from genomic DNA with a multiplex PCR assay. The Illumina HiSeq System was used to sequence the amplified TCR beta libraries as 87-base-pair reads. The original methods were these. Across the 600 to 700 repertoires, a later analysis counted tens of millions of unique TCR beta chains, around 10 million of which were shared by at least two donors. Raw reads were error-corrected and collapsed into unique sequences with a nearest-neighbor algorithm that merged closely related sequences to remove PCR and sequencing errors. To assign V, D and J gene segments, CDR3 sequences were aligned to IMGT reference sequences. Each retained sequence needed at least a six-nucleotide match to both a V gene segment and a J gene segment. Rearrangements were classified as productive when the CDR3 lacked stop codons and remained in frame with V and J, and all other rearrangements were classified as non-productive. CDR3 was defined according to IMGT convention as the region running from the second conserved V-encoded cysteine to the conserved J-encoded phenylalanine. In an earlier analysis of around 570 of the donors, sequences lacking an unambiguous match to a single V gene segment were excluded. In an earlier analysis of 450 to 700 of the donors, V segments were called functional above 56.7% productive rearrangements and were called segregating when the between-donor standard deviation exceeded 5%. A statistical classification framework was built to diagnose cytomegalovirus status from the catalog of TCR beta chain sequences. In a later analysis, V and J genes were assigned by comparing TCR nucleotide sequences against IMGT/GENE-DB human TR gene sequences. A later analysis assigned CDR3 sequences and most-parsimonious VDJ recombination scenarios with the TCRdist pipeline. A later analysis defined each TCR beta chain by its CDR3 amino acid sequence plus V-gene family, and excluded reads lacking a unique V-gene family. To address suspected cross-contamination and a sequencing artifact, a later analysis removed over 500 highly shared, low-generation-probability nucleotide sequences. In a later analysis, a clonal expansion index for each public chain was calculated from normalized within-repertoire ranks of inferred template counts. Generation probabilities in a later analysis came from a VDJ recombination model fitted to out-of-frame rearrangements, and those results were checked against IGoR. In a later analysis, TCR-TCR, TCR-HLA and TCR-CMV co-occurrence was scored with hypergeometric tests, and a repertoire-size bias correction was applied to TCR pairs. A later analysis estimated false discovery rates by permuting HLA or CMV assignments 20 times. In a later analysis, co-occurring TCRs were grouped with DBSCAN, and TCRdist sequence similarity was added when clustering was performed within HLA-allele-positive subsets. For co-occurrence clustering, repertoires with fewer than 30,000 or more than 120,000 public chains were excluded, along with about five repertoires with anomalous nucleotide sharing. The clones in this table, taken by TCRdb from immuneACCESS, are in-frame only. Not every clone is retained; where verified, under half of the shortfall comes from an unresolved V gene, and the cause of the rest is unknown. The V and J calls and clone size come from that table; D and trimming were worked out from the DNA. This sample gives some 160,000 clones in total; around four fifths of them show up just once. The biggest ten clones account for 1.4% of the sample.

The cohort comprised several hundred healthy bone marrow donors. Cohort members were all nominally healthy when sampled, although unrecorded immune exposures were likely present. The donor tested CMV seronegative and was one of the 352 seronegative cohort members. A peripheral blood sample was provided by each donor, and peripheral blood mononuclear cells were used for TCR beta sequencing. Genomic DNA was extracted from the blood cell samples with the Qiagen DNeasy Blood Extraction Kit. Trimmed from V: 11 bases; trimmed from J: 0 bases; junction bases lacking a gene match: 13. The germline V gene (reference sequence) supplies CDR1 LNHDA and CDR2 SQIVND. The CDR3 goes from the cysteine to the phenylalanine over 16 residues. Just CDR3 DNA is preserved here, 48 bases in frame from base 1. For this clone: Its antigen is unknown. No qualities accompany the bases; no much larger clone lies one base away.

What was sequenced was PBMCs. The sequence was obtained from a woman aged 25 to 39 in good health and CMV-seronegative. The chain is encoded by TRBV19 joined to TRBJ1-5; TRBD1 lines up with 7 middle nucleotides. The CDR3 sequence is CACSGQAIGSNQPQHF. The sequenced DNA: TGTGCCTGCTCCGGACAGGCCATAGGTAGCAATCAGCCCCAGCATTTT. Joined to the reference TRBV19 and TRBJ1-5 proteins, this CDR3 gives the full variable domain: DGGITQSPKYLFRKEGQNVTLSCEQNLNHDAMYWYRQDPGQGLRLIYYSQIVNDFQKGDIAEGYSVSREKKESFPLTVTSAQKNPTAFYLCACSGQAIGSNQPQHFGDGTRLSIL.